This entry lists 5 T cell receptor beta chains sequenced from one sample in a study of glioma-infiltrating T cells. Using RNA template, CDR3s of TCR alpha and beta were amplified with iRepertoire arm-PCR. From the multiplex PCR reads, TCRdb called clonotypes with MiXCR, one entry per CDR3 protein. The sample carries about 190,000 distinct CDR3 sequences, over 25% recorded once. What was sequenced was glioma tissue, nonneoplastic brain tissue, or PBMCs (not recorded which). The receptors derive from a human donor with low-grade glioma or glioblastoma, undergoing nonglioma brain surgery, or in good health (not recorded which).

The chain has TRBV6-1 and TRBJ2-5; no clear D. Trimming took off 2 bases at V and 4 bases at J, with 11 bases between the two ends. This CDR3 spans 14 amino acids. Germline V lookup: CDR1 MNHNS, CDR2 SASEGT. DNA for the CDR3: TGTGCCAGCAGTGAACAGGCTAACACAGAGACCCAGTACTTC. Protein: CASSEQANTETQYF.

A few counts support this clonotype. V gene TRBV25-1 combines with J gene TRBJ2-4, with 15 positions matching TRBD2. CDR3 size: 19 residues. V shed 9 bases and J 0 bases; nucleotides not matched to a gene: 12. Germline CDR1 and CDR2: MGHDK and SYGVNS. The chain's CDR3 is CASSSLWTSGRGAKNIQYF. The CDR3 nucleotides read TGTGCCAGTAGCTCCCTATGGACTAGCGGGAGGGGAGCCAAAAACATTCAGTACTTC. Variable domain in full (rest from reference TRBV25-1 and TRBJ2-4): EADIYQTPRYLVIGTGKKITLECSQTMGHDKMYWYQQDPGMELHLIHYSYGVNSTEKGDLSSESTVSRIRTEHFPLTLESARPSHTSQYLCASSSLWTSGRGAKNIQYFGAGTRLSVL.

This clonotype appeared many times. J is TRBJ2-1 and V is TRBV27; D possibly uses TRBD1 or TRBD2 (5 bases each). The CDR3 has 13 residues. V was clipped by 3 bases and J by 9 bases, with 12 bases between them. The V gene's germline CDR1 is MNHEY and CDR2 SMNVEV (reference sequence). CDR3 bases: TGTGCCAGCAGTTTCGATGGGGGTGGTGAGCAGTTCTTC. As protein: CASSFDGGGEQFF.

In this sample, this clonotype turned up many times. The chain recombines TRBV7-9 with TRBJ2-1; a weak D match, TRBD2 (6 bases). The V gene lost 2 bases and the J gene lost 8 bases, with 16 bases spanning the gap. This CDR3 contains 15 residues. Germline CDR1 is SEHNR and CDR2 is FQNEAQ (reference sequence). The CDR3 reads CASSLMDGGLDEQFF. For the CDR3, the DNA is TGTGCCAGCAGCTTAATGGACGGGGGTTTGGATGAGCAGTTCTTC.

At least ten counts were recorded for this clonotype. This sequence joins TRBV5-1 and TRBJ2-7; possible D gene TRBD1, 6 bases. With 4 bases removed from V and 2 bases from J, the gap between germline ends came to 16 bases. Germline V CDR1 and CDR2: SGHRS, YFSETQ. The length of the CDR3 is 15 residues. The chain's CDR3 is CASSTDRNRTYEQYF. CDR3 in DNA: TGCGCCAGCAGCACTGACAGGAATCGTACCTACGAGCAGTACTTC.